Included here is one T cell receptor beta chain sequence, with context. It lacks a known antigen. A read error may produce the germline difference seen at one junction end. The library was prepared using 5' RACE. Reads for this sample came from a NextSeq 500. To allow correction of PCR and sequencing errors, the TCR library protocol tagged every TCR cDNA molecule with a unique molecular identifier. Concerning the study's data processing: TCR identification, UMI-based error correction and CDR3 extraction were all carried out with Decombinator tools. TCRs above a frequency of 2 per 1,000, corresponding to the top 1% of the tumor frequency distribution, were defined as expanded. Renyi diversity was computed with the R vegan package after each repertoire had been subsampled 100 times to 5,000 TCRs. CDR3 similarity networks were constructed using string-kernel similarity of amino acid triplets, with links drawn between CDR3s whose pairwise similarity was above 0.82. TCRdb's own reprocessing of the public reads used fastp at Q25 and MiXCR and kept productive beta chains. Rows with one shared CDR3 protein collapse into an entry with the most common genes and DNA. For this entry, the V and J calls and clone size follow TCRdb and not the study's own pipeline. The sample records 82,000 or so distinct CDR3 sequences, around an eighth of which are singletons. Around 4.3% of the sample belongs to the ten largest clones.

These data come from a study of spatial heterogeneity in lung cancer (dated 2019 in TCRdb). Some background on the complete study: Beta-chain transcripts were consistently detected in greater numbers than alpha-chain transcripts, which likely reflected higher beta-chain transcript abundance. In the raw uncorrected reads, each unique combination of TCR and UMI appeared on average more than ten times. In non-small cell lung cancer, the study made a quantitative comparison of TCR alpha and beta repertoires among multiple tumor regions, matched nontumor lung and blood. Nonsynonymous mutation counts, determined by whole-exome sequencing of tumor tissue, were related to features of the TCR repertoire. At surgery, both alpha and beta chains were TCR-sequenced in around 240 tumor regions, roughly 64 matched nontumor lung samples and 50 to 60 PBMC samples.

The sample's time point label is to be understood as: sample taken at primary tumor resection. For TCR sequencing, whole RNA was extracted from tumor and nontumor lung tissue, or from cryopreserved PBMC samples, and no cell sorting was done. The donors were 65 to 85 patients from the lung TRACERx cohort who had early-stage, untreated non-small cell lung cancer. Patients were selected for TCR sequencing only if sufficient RNA was available from at least two tumor regions. From the cysteine up to the phenylalanine, the CDR3 has a length of 16 residues. Only the CDR3 part of the read is kept: 48 bases, read in frame from the first base. The germline V gene specifies SQVTM as CDR1 and ANQGSEA as CDR2. Results the study describes overall, beyond this receptor: Ubiquitous expanded tumor TCRs were found in blood more often at tumor resection than at routine follow-up. Confirming at a functional level the hypothesis that regional TCRs recognize regional mutations was considered to require additional single-cell paired TCR alpha and beta sequencing.

This clonotype was obtained from a male donor with early-stage non-small cell lung cancer. Recombination linked TRBV29-1 to TRBJ2-3; a tentative D match to TRBD1 spans 5 bases. The sequences come from PBMCs, collected at surgery. The nucleotides are TGCAGCGTCGAAGGCAGGGCGCCAGCCTTCACAGATACGCAGTATTTT. The translation is CSVEGRAPAFTDTQYF.